This T cell receptor (beta chain) originates from a study of blood T cell repertoires in COVID-19. The CDR3 extends over 16 amino acids. The germline V gene encodes CDR1 SGHRS and CDR2 YFSETQ. Between the trimmed V and J ends, which lost 4 bases and 1 base, there was a span of 17 bases. Generated by immunoSEQ multiplex PCR, the TCRdb table keeps only in-frame clones and is missing some. Altogether around 300,000 clones are present, 85% to 90% being singletons, with the ten largest covering less than 2.5%. Assignment of participants to cohorts was predicated upon participant-reported clinical history.

Sample: PBMCs or T cells enriched from blood (not recorded which). The receptor comes from a woman aged 18-29 years who had recovered from COVID-19. This chain joins TRBV5-1 and TRBJ1-1; perhaps TRBD1 as D (6 bases). The CDR3 sequence is CASSKASGVGNTEAFF. The CDR3 region has the DNA TGCGCCAGCAGCAAGGCCTCAGGGGTAGGGAACACTGAAGCTTTCTTT.